Below are 3 T cell receptor beta chains sequenced from a single sample in a study of vaccination effects on CD4 cells after COVID-19. Sequencing followed a ViraFEST assay step that expanded antigen-specific CD4+ T cells with viral peptide pools. A roughly 11-day culture period preceded the isolation of CD4+ T cells. Two-dose vaccination with either BNT162b2 or mRNA-1273 was given to the participants. TCRdb keeps only in-frame clones here, not all; method: immunoSEQ multiplex PCR. The sample consists of around 25,000 clones, 75% to 80% of them appearing once. Antigens for these TCRs are unknown. The sample consisted of CD4+ T cells from PBMCs cultured with SARS-CoV-2 spike peptides, taken after COVID-19 vaccination. These receptors originate from a human donor who received a COVID-19 vaccine. Some clones in this sample may be carry-over from other donors' samples.

The CDR3 sequence: CASSQALGGYTF. DNA for the CDR3: TGTGCCAGCAGCCAAGCGCTTGGTGGCTACACCTTC. The chain carries TRBV7-2 and TRBJ1-2; D unclear. This CDR3 comprises 12 residues. The V and J ends lost 5 bases and 7 bases respectively, with 11 bases between them. In germline, CDR1 is SGHTA, CDR2 FQGNSA. Filled out from reference TRBV7-2 and TRBJ1-2, the complete variable domain reads GAGVSQSPSNKVTEKGKDVELRCDPISGHTALYWYRQSLGQGLEFLIYFQGNSAPDKSGLPSDRFSAERTGGSVSTLTIQRTQQEDSAVYLCASSQALGGYTFGSGTRLTVV.

The rearrangement links TRBV11-1 to TRBJ2-1; D possibly corresponds to TRBD1 (5 bases). The length of the CDR3 is 12 residues. Trimming cost V 5 bases and J 14 bases, with 16 bases left between them. Per germline, CDR1 SGHAT and CDR2 FQDESV (reference sequence). The CDR3 nucleotides are TGTGCCAGCAGCCCTACGCAGGGCCCAAAGTTCTTC. This translates into CASSPTQGPKFF.

This rearrangement joins TRBV6-5 to TRBJ2-3, with TRBD2 identical over 12 bases. Unmatched junction bases numbered 2, after V lost 7 bases and J lost 0 bases. The CDR3 is 15 residues long. Germline-derived CDR1 and CDR2 are MNHEY and SVGAGI. The CDR3 loop is CASTSGGASTDTQYF. For the CDR3, the DNA is TGTGCCAGCACTAGCGGGGGGGCGAGCACAGATACGCAGTATTTT.